This T cell receptor (beta chain) was sequenced in a study of OX40 agonist ivuxolimab in advanced cancers. The data were produced by immunoSEQ multiplex PCR, yet TCRdb's version contains in-frame clones alone and is incomplete. Among more than 9,500 clones listed, roughly three quarters were seen once. The TCR originated in an adult with an advanced solid tumor such as melanoma, head and neck, liver or kidney cancer. The source material was CD4+ or CD8+ T cells sorted from blood, sampled in a trial of the OX40 agonist ivuxolimab.

The CDR3 sequence is CASSNRDRRGTSNQPQHF. The CDR3 DNA follows: TGTGCCAGTAGTAACCGGGACAGGAGAGGAACTAGCAATCAGCCCCAGCATTTT. V usage is TRBV19 and J usage is TRBJ1-5; 8 bases are a match to TRBD1. CDR3 length: 18 amino acids. Per the germline V gene, CDR1 is LNHDA and CDR2 is SQIVND (reference sequence). Trimming removed 4 bases from V and 0 bases from J; junction bases left unmatched: 11.